This entry concerns a single TCR beta chain. The antigen is undetermined. The data derive from a study of blood T cells in healthy people across ages. Study conclusions and caveats: Among T cells, TCR beta diversity per million cells dropped roughly linearly as age rose.

This CDR3 region has 16 residues. Germline CDR1 SGHTA, CDR2 FQGNSA. J lost 5 bases, V lost 1 base, and 6 bases had no gene match. Sample-barcoded 5' priming and a J-beta primer mix drove a second PCR of roughly 7 to 11 cycles. TCRdb analysed the 5' RACE reads with MiXCR anew, one entry per CDR3 protein. The top ten hold roughly 20% of the sample, which has more than 700,000 distinct CDR3 sequences, around 45% seen once. The chain has TRBV7-2 and TRBJ1-5; TRBD1 matches 9 bases. The sample consisted of blood. This clonotype originated in a man of 80 years or more in good health. CDR3 DNA: TGTGCCAGCAGCTTAGAAACAGGGGGCTTCCATCAGCCCCAGCATTTT. It encodes CASSLETGGFHQPQHF.